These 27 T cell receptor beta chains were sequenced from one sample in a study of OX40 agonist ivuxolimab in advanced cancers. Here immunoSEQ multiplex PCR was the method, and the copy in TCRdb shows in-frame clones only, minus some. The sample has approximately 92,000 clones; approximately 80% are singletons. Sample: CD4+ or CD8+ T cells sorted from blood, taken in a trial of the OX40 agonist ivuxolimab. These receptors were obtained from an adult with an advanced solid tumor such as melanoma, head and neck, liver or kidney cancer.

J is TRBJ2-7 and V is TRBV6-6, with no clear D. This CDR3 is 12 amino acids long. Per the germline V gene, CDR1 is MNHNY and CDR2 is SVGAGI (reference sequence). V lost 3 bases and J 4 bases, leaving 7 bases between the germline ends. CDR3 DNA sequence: TGTGCCAGCAGTTATACAGATTACGAGCAGTACTTC. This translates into CASSYTDYEQYF.

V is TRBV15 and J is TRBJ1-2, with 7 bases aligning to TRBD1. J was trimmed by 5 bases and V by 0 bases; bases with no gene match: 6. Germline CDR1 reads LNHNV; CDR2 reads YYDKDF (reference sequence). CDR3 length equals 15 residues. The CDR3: CATSRDSRGAYGYTF. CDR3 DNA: TGTGCCACCAGCAGAGATAGCAGGGGGGCTTATGGCTACACCTTC.

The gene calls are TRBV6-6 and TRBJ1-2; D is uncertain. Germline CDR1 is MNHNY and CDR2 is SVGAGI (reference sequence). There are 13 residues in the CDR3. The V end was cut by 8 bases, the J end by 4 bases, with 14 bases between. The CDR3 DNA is TGTGCCAGCCGCCCGGAGAGGAGCTATGGCTACACCTTC. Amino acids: CASRPERSYGYTF.

CDR3 nucleotides: TGTGCCACCAGATCCGAGGGCTATGGCTACACCTTC. Its protein is CATRSEGYGYTF. The chain couples TRBV10-3 to TRBJ1-2, with D uncertain. The germline V and J ends were trimmed by 10 bases and 4 bases, with 13 bases remaining between them. The CDR3 contains 12 residues. Germline lookup yields CDR1 ENHRY and CDR2 SYGVKD.

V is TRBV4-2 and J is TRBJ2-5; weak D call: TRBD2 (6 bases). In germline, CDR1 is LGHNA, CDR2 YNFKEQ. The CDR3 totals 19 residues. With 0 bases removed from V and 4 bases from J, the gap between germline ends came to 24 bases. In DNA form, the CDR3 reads TGTGCCAGCAGCCAAGAAGGAGGAGCGGCCGGGGCCGGGGGAGAGACCCAGTACTTC. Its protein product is CASSQEGGAAGAGGETQYF.

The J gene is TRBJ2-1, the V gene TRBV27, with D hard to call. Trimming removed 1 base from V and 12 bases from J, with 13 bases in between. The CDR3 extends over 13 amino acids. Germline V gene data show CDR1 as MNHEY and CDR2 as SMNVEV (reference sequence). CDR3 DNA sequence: TGTGCCAGCAGTTTATTGGCCCCCCATCGGCAGTTCTTC. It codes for CASSLLAPHRQFF.

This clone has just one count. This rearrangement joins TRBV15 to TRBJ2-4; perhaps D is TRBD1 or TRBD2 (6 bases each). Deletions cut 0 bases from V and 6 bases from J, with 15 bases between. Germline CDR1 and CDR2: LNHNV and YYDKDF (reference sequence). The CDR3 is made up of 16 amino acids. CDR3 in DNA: TGTGCCACCAGCAGAGATAGTGTGGGGGGCCGAAACATTCAGTACTTC. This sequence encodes CATSRDSVGGRNIQYF.

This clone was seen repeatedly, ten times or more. In DNA, the CDR3 is TGTGCCATCAGACCGGGACAGGGAACCGAAGCTTTCTTT. This codes for CAIRPGQGTEAFF. The V and J genes are TRBV10-3 and TRBJ1-1; 9 bases match TRBD1. Losses at the gene ends were 6 bases for V and 8 bases for J; bases not matched to a gene: 7. The CDR3 has 13 amino acids. Germline V gene data show CDR1 as ENHRY and CDR2 as SYGVKD.

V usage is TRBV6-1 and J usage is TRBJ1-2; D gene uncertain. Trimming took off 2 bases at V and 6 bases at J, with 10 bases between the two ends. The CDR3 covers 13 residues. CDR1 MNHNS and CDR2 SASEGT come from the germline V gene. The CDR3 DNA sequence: TGTGCCAGCAGTGAACGGGTATATAATGGCTACACCTTC. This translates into CASSERVYNGYTF.

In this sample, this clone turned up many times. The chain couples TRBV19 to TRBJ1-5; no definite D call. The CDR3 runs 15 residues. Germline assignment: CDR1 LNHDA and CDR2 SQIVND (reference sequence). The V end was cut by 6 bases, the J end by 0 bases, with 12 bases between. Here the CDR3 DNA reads TGTGCCAGTAGCGTTAGAACCCTTAGCAATCAGCCCCAGCATTTT. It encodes CASSVRTLSNQPQHF. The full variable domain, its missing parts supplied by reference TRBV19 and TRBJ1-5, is DGGITQSPKYLFRKEGQNVTLSCEQNLNHDAMYWYRQDPGQGLRLIYYSQIVNDFQKGDIAEGYSVSREKKESFPLTVTSAQKNPTAFYLCASSVRTLSNQPQHFGDGTRLSIL.

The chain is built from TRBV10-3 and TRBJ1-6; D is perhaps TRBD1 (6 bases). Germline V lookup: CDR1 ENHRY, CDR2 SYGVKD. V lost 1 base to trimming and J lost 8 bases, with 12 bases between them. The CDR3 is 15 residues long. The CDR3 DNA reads TGTGCCATCAGTGAGTTGGGGGCTTTTGATTCACCCCTCCACTTT. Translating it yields CAISELGAFDSPLHF.

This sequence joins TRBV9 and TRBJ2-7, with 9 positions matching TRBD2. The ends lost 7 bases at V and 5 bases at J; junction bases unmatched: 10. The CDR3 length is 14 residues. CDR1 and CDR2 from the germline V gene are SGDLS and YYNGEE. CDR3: CASRPGLAMNEQYF. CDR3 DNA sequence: TGTGCCAGCCGCCCTGGACTAGCGATGAACGAGCAGTACTTC.

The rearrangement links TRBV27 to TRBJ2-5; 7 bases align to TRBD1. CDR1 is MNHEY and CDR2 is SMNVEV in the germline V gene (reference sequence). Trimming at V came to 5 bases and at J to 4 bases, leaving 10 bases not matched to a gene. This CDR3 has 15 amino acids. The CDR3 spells CASSQSDRVGETQYF. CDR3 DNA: TGTGCCAGCAGTCAATCCGACAGGGTCGGAGAGACCCAGTACTTC.

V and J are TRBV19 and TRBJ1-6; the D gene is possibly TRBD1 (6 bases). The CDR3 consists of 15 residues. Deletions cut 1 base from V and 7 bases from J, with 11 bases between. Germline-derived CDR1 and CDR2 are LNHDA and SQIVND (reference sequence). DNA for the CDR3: TGTGCCAGTAGTATAGCCGGGGGCTTAAATTCACCCCTCCACTTT. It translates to CASSIAGGLNSPLHF.

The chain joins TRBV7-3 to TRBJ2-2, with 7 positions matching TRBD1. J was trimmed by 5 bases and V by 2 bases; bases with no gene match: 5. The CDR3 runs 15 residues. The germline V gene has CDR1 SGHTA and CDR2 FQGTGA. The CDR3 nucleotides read TGTGCCAGCAGCTTAGCCCAGGGGGAGACCGGGGAGCTGTTTTTT. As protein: CASSLAQGETGELFF.

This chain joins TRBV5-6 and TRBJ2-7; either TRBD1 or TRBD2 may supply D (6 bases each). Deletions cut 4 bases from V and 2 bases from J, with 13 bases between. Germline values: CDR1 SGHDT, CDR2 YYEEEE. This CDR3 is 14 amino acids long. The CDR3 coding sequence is TGTGCCAGCAGCGGATGGAGGGGGGCCTACGAGCAGTACTTC. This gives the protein CASSGWRGAYEQYF.

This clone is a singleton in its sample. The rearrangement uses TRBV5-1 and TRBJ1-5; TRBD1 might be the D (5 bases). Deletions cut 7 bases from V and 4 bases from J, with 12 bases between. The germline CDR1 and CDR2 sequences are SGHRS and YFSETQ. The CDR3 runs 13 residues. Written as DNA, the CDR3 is TGCGCCAGCCCTGGGACCTGTAATCAGCCCCAGCATTTT. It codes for CASPGTCNQPQHF.

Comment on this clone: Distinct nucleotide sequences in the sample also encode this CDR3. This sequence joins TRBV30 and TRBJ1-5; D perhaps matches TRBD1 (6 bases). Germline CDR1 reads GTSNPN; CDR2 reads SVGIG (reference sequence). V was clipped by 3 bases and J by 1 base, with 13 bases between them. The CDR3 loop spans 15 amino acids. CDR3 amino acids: CAWSVGGVSNQPQHF. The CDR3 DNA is TGTGCCTGGAGCGTAGGGGGAGTCAGCAATCAGCCCCAGCATTTT.

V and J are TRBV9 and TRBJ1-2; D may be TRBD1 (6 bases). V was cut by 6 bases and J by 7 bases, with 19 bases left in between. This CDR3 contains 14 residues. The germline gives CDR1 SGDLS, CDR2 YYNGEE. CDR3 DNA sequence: TGTGCCAGCACGGAGGGAGGGGGTCCTCCTGGCTACACCTTC. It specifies CASTEGGGPPGYTF.

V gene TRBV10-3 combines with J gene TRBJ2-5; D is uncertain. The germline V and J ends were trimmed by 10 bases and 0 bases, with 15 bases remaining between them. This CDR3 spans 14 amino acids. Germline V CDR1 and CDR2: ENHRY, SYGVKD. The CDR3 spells CATSKQPDQETQYF. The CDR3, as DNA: TGTGCCACCTCCAAGCAGCCAGACCAAGAGACCCAGTACTTC.

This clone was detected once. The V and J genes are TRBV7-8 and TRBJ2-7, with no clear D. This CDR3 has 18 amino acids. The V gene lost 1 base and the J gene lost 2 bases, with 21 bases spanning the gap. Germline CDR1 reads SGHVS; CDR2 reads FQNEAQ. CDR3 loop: CASSLDPLGGPRPYEQYF. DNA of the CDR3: TGTGCCAGCAGCTTAGACCCTTTGGGCGGTCCCCGACCCTACGAGCAGTACTTC.

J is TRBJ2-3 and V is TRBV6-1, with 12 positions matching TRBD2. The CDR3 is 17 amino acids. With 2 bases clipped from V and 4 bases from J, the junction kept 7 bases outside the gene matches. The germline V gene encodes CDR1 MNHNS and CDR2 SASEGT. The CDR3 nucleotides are TGTGCCAGCAGTGAACTCCGGACTAGCGGGGCCTCAGATACGCAGTATTTT. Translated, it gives CASSELRTSGASDTQYF.

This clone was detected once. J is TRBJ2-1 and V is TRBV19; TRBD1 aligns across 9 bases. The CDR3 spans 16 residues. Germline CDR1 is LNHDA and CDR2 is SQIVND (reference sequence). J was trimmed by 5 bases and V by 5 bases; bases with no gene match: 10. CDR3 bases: TGTGCCAGTAGTGCCTACAGGGGGCGAGTCGACAATGAGCAGTTCTTC. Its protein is CASSAYRGRVDNEQFF.

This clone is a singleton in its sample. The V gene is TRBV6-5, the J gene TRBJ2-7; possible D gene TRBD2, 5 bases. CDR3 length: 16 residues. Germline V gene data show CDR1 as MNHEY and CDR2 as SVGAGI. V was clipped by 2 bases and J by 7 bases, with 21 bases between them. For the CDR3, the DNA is TGTGCCAGCAGTTACGGAACGGAGCCTCTTCCGGGAGAGCAGTACTTC. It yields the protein CASSYGTEPLPGEQYF.

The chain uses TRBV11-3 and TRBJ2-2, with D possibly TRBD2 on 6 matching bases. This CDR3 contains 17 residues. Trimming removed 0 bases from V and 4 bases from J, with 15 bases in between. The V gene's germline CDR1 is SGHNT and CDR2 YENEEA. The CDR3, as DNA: TGTGCCAGCAGCTTAGATAAGCGGGTGCTCGGCACCGGGGAGCTGTTTTTT. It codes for CASSLDKRVLGTGELFF.

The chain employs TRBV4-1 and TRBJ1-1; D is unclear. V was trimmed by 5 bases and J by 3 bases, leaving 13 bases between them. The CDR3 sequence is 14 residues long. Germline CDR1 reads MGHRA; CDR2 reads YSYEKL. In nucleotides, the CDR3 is TGCGCCAGCAGCACCTCTGGAAGGGACACTGAAGCTTTCTTT. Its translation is CASSTSGRDTEAFF.

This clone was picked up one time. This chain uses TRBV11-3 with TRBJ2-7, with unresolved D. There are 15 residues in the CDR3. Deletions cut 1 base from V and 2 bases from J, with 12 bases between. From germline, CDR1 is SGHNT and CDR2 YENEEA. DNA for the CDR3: TGTGCCAGCAGCTTAGCGGGCGACTTACCCTACGAGCAGTACTTC. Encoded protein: CASSLAGDLPYEQYF.